The rows below give T cell receptor beta chains drawn from one sample of a study of CD8 T cells in ankylosing spondylitis. Each CDR3 protein gets one entry after TCRdb re-called the 5' RACE reads with MiXCR. The data show 500,000 or so distinct CDR3 sequences, 5.3% seen once. The sequenced sample was blood, either unsorted or a sorted T cell fraction (not recorded which). These receptors were taken from a male donor with ankylosing spondylitis. Both conserved end residues are part of each CDR3. A D gene is named only where the DNA matches it firmly. Clone size appears in some rows only: once, few, many, or a class for an expanded clone.

D | J | V | size | DNA | CDR3
TRBD2 | TRBJ2-1 | TRBV4-3 | many | TGCGCCAGCGGCTGGATAGCGGGAGGCCACAATGAGCAGTTCTTC | CASGWIAGGHNEQFF
. | TRBJ1-2 | TRBV27 | many | TGTGCCAGCAGGACCCAGGAGGGCGGCTACACCTTC | CASRTQEGGYTF
. | TRBJ1-1 | TRBV5-1 | many | TGCGCCAGCAGCTTGGATGTCAGGGGAGAGAACACTGAAGCTTTCTTT | CASSLDVRGENTEAFF
. | TRBJ1-5 | TRBV3-1 | few | TGTGCCAGCAGCCCGCAGCGCAATCAGCCCCAGCATTTT | CASSPQRNQPQHF
. | TRBJ1-2 | TRBV2 | many | TGTGCCAGCAGTGAATATCTTTCGACACTCTATGGCTACACCTTC | CASSEYLSTLYGYTF
. | TRBJ2-3 | TRBV7-2 | many | TGTGCCAGCACCGAAGGGTTTACTACAGATACGCAGTATTTT | CASTEGFTTDTQYF
. | TRBJ2-4 | TRBV20-1 | many | TGCAGTGCTTTAGTAGGTGCTCTAGCCAAAAACATTCAGTACTTC | CSALVGALAKNIQYF
. | TRBJ1-2 | TRBV11-2 | many | TGTGCCAGCAGCTTCATCTCGTGGCGCTACTCTTCGGGTAGTACGGAGGAGGGCTACACCTTC | CASSFISWRYSSGSTEEGYTF
. | TRBJ2-5 | TRBV5-1 | many | TGCGCCAGCAGCTTGGTGGTCCAAGAGACCCAGTACTTC | CASSLVVQETQYF
TRBD2 | TRBJ2-1 | TRBV5-5 | many | TGTGCCAGCAGCTTGGCCCCGGGACTAGCGACTTACAATGAGCAGTTCTTC | CASSLAPGLATYNEQFF
. | TRBJ1-1 | TRBV11-2 | many | TGTGCCAGCAGCCCCGGAAGGTTCGATGGAGCTTTCTTT | CASSPGRFDGAFF
. | TRBJ1-5 | TRBV7-2 | many | TGTGCCAGCAGCTTAGCTCAGTATCAGCCCCAGCATTTT | CASSLAQYQPQHF
TRBD2 | TRBJ2-5 | TRBV4-3 | few | TGCGCCAGCAGCCAAGACCTGCGGGAGGGCCGGAGGGAGACCCAGTACTTC | CASSQDLREGRRETQYF
. | TRBJ2-1 | TRBV5-1 | many | TGCGCCAGCAGCTTGGTCAGGCAGGGAGTGTACAATGAGCAGTTCTTC | CASSLVRQGVYNEQFF
. | TRBJ2-1 | TRBV5-1 | many | TGCGCCAGCAGCTTGGAAACCGGGAATTACAATGAGCAGTTCTTC | CASSLETGNYNEQFF
. | TRBJ2-3 | TRBV28 | few | TGTGCCAGCACGAGGTACGATACGCAGTATTTT | CASTRYDTQYF
. | TRBJ2-7 | TRBV28 | many | TGTGCCAGCAGTTCAGGGGCGGGTCGACCCCTCTCCTACGAGCAGTACTTC | CASSSGAGRPLSYEQYF
. | TRBJ2-5 | TRBV12-3/TRBV12-4 | many | TGTGCCAGCAGTTTAGCGCTATTGGGGGTTGAGACCCAGTACTTC | CASSLALLGVETQYF
TRBD1 | TRBJ2-1 | TRBV12-3/TRBV12-4 | many | TGTGCCAGCACTACGCAGGGGGCACTCTCCTACAATGAGCAGTTCTTC | CASTTQGALSYNEQFF
. | TRBJ1-1 | TRBV7-2 | many | TGTGCCAGCAGCATTCTGACAACACTGAACACTGAAGCTTTCTTT | CASSILTTLNTEAFF
. | TRBJ2-3 | TRBV5-1 | many | TGCGCCAGCAGCTTCGGCCCTCGCACAGATACGCAGTATTTT | CASSFGPRTDTQYF
TRBD2 | TRBJ2-7 | TRBV4-3 | . | TGCGCCAGCAGCCAACTTGCGACTAGCGGGAGCGGCGAGCAGTACTTC | CASSQLATSGSGEQYF
. | TRBJ2-7 | TRBV18 | many | TGTGCCAGCTCACCCTACCGGGACACTCCCTACGAGCAGTACTTC | CASSPYRDTPYEQYF
TRBD1 | TRBJ2-4 | TRBV4-2 | . | TGTGCCAGCAGCCAAGATGGGACAGGGGGATTAGCCAAAAACATTCAGTACTTC | CASSQDGTGGLAKNIQYF
. | TRBJ1-1 | TRBV10-3 | many | TGTGCCATCAGTAGGGACGGCCGGAACACTGAAGCTTTCTTT | CAISRDGRNTEAFF
. | TRBJ2-7 | TRBV11-2 | many | TGTGCCAGCAGCTTAAATCTAGGGGGTCATTCAATCCCTTACGAGCAGTACTTC | CASSLNLGGHSIPYEQYF
. | TRBJ1-5 | TRBV7-9 | many | TGTGCCAGCAGCTTTGGACCAGAACAATATAGCAATCAGCCCCAGCATTTT | CASSFGPEQYSNQPQHF
TRBD1 | TRBJ1-1 | TRBV5-1 | few | TGCGCCAGCAGCCCCATGATTACCGGGACAGGGGGTCACACTGAAGCTTTCTTT | CASSPMITGTGGHTEAFF
TRBD1 | TRBJ2-1 | TRBV20-1 | many | TGCAGTGCGCACTCCCCCGGGACAGGGGGCCTCAATGAGCAGTTCTTC | CSAHSPGTGGLNEQFF
TRBD1 | TRBJ1-2 | TRBV29-1 | many | TGCAGCGTTGATACAGGGGGAATAGGTGGCTACACCTTC | CSVDTGGIGGYTF
. | TRBJ2-3 | TRBV7-9 | many | TGTGCCAGCAGCTTAGATTTTGAACAGGGAAGAGATACGCAGTATTTT | CASSLDFEQGRDTQYF
. | TRBJ1-1 | TRBV5-1 | many | TGCGCCAGCAGCTTTCTGGGCGGACAAGGGAACACTGAAGCTTTCTTT | CASSFLGGQGNTEAFF
. | TRBJ2-1 | TRBV6-5 | . | TGTGCCAACCACAATGAGCAGTTCTTC | CANHNEQFF
. | TRBJ1-3 | TRBV6-5 | many | TGTGCCAGCAATTTACTCGGTGGGGGCTGGTCTGGAAACACCATATATTTT | CASNLLGGGWSGNTIYF
TRBD1 | TRBJ1-1 | TRBV6-1 | many | TGTGCCAGCAGTGCCACCTCGACAGGGGGCACTGAAGCTTTCTTT | CASSATSTGGTEAFF
. | TRBJ2-1 | TRBV20-1 | . | TGCAGTGCTAGAGGAAGGGGATACAGTTACAATGAGCAGTTCTTC | CSARGRGYSYNEQFF
. | TRBJ2-5 | TRBV29-1 | many | TGCAGCGTTGAAGGCCCGGGTCAGACCCAGTACTTC | CSVEGPGQTQYF
. | TRBJ2-6 | TRBV20-1 | . | TGCAGTGCTAGAGAGCACGGATTTTATACCGGGGCCAACGTCCTGACTTTC | CSAREHGFYTGANVLTF
. | TRBJ1-1 | TRBV6-4 | many | TGTGCCAGCAGCCTCTCCCCAGGAGGCTCTGAAGCTTTCTTT | CASSLSPGGSEAFF
TRBD1 | TRBJ1-4 | TRBV5-1 | many | TGCGCCAGCGGGACAGGGGGCTCTGAAAAACTGTTTTTT | CASGTGGSEKLFF
. | TRBJ2-2 | TRBV5-6 | many | TGTGCCAGCAGCTTGGCGAGTGTGACAGGAAGAGTAAGGGCCGGGGAGCTGTTTTTT | CASSLASVTGRVRAGELFF
. | TRBJ1-2 | TRBV6-5 | many | TGTGCCAGCAGACGGGGGGTTGGCTACACCTTC | CASRRGVGYTF
. | TRBJ1-5 | TRBV6-1 | many | TGTGCCAGCAGTGATATGAACAGAGATCAGCCCCAGCATTTT | CASSDMNRDQPQHF
. | TRBJ1-1 | TRBV5-1 | many | TGCGCCAGCAGCTTACGGGGTAGCAACATGAACACTGAAGCTTTCTTT | CASSLRGSNMNTEAFF
. | TRBJ1-1 | TRBV29-1 | many | TGCAGCGTTGTGGAGGGAGGTGGGACGCCTGCTTTCTTT | CSVVEGGGTPAFF
. | TRBJ1-2 | TRBV5-6 | . | TGTGCCAGGGGCCCCGGGGGTGGAGAAGGCTACACCTTC | CARGPGGGEGYTF